A single sample is the source of the 30 T cell receptor beta chains below, sequenced in a study of CD8+ T cells in alopecia areata. Extracted from the samples, RNA was reverse transcribed into cDNA to serve as the sequencing template. Sequenced by immunoSEQ multiplex PCR; TCRdb stores in-frame clones only, minus some. The sample comprises roughly 190,000 clones, 60% to 70% of which are singletons, and 0.65% to 0.7% rests with the top ten. Treatment: oral pan-JAK inhibitor, 5-10 mg twice daily. The material was CD4+ T cells sorted from blood, obtained at week 4, from a patient treated with tofacitinib. The receptors were gathered from a human donor with alopecia areata.

V and J are TRBV25-1 and TRBJ2-1; TRBD2 aligns across 7 bases. J was trimmed by 3 bases and V by 4 bases; bases with no gene match: 9. The CDR3 runs 16 residues. Germline values: CDR1 MGHDK, CDR2 SYGVNS. CDR3 residues: CASSARAGPLYNEQFF. The CDR3 DNA sequence: TGTGCCAGCAGTGCCCGAGCGGGACCGCTCTACAATGAGCAGTTCTTC.

The chain is built from TRBV9 and TRBJ2-6, with D uncertain. Trimming removed 7 bases at V and 0 bases at J, with 5 bases between. In germline, CDR1 is SGDLS, CDR2 YYNGEE. The CDR3 is made up of 13 amino acids. This CDR3 reads CASFASGANVLTF. DNA for the CDR3: TGTGCCAGCTTTGCCTCTGGGGCCAACGTCCTGACTTTC.

The genes are TRBV7-9 and TRBJ2-5, with D possibly being TRBD1 (5 bases). V shed 5 bases and J shed 2 bases, with 9 bases lying between them. CDR1 is SEHNR, CDR2 FQNEAQ, per germline (reference sequence). The CDR3 extends over 13 amino acids. The CDR3 region has the DNA TGTGCCAGCAGCCGCGACAGACAAGAGACCCAGTACTTC. Encoded protein: CASSRDRQETQYF.

This clone was detected a few times. The J gene is TRBJ1-1, the V gene TRBV6-1, with D possibly being TRBD1 (5 bases). V was shortened by 0 bases and J by 11 bases, with 13 bases between the two germline ends. CDR3 length: 13 amino acids. The germline CDR1 and CDR2 sequences are MNHNS and SASEGT. CDR3 sequence: CASSEALPTGAFF. The CDR3, as DNA: TGTGCCAGCAGTGAAGCGCTTCCTACAGGCGCTTTCTTT.

The chain is built from TRBV29-1 and TRBJ1-2; maybe TRBD1 (6 bases). The CDR3 is made up of 14 amino acids. CDR1 and CDR2 from the germline V gene are SQVTM and ANQGSEA. V was pared by 5 bases and J by 4 bases, with 17 bases between. The CDR3 bases are TGCAGCGTTTTGGCGCAAACACAGGGCTATGGCTACACCTTC. Translation: CSVLAQTQGYGYTF.

V and J are TRBV7-9 and TRBJ2-3; 10 nucleotides agree with TRBD2. V trimming: 7 bases; J trimming: 4 bases; junction bases outside the gene matches: 14. The CDR3 covers 17 residues. Per germline, CDR1 SEHNR and CDR2 FQNEAQ (reference sequence). The chain's CDR3 is CASTSGQSGRAPDTQYF. CDR3 DNA: TGTGCCAGCACCTCGGGCCAAAGCGGGAGGGCCCCAGATACGCAGTATTTT.

This clone appeared a few times. The V gene is TRBV15, the J gene TRBJ2-1; D is undetermined. The V end lost 6 bases, the J end lost 10 bases, and 16 bases lay between the germline ends. Germline-derived CDR1 and CDR2 are LNHNV and YYDKDF (reference sequence). The CDR3 is 13 residues long. In DNA, the CDR3 is TGTGCCACCAGGCCCGGCTCCCAAACGGAGCAGTTCTTC. Translating it yields CATRPGSQTEQFF. Full variable domain (missing parts from reference TRBV15 and TRBJ2-1): DAMVIQNPRYQVTQFGKPVTLSCSQTLNHNVMYWYQQKSSQAPKLLFHYYDKDFNNEADTPDNFQSRRPNTSFCFLDIRSPGLGDTAMYLCATRPGSQTEQFFGPGTRLTVL.

The genes are TRBV30 and TRBJ2-1; 10 bases line up with TRBD2. Trimming at V came to 0 bases and at J to 9 bases, leaving 11 bases not matched to a gene. Per the germline V gene, CDR1 is GTSNPN and CDR2 is SVGIG (reference sequence). This CDR3 spans 16 amino acids. The CDR3 bases are TGTGCCTGGAGTGTACGGAGAGCGGGAGGGTGGGGTGAGCAGTTCTTC. Encoded protein: CAWSVRRAGGWGEQFF.

This clone was found a few times. The rearrangement joins TRBV27 to TRBJ2-7; D ambiguous. Germline lookup yields CDR1 MNHEY and CDR2 SMNVEV (reference sequence). This CDR3 contains 13 residues. The ends were cut back, 4 bases at V and 6 bases at J, with 13 bases in the middle. Here the CDR3 DNA reads TGTGCCAGCAGTTCCAGGAAAAGTCTCGAGCAGTACTTC. It encodes CASSSRKSLEQYF.

This chain links TRBV29-1 with TRBJ1-2; tentatively, D is TRBD1 (6 bases). Looked up from germline, CDR1 is SQVTM and CDR2 is ANQGSEA. The length of the CDR3 is 11 residues. Trimming pared 4 bases from V and 8 bases from J, leaving 11 bases between. The CDR3: CSVAFGGGYTF. CDR3 nucleotides: TGCAGCGTTGCTTTTGGGGGCGGCTACACCTTC.

The chain couples TRBV29-1 to TRBJ2-1, with 10 bases fitting TRBD2. Germline lookup yields CDR1 SQVTM and CDR2 ANQGSEA. V shed 6 bases, J shed 7 bases, and the junction held 9 bases outside the gene matches. CDR3 length equals 14 residues. The CDR3 DNA reads as TGCAGCGTAGATTCTGGACTAGCGGCAAATGAGCAGTTCTTC. Its protein product is CSVDSGLAANEQFF.

V gene TRBV2 combines with J gene TRBJ2-5; possibly TRBD2 for D (6 bases). Per germline, CDR1 SNHLY and CDR2 FYNNEI. The CDR3 is 13 amino acids. The germline V and J ends were trimmed by 11 bases and 2 bases, with 15 bases remaining between them. The chain's CDR3 is CASSRGTQETQYF. The CDR3 coding sequence is TGTGCCTCCAGCCGGGGGACGCAAGAGACCCAGTACTTC.

V is TRBV30 and J is TRBJ1-5; 10 nucleotides align to TRBD1. The CDR3 is 16 amino acids. Germline V lookup: CDR1 GTSNPN, CDR2 SVGIG (reference sequence). Germline trimming cut 1 base from V and 5 bases from J; bases unmatched to any gene: 8. CDR3 protein: CAWSAPGTGVYQPQHF. Here the CDR3 DNA reads TGTGCCTGGAGTGCCCCGGGGACAGGGGTTTATCAGCCCCAGCATTTT.

The V call is TRBV29-1, the J call TRBJ2-1; TRBD2 matches at 11 bases. The germline gives CDR1 SQVTM, CDR2 ANQGSEA. V shed 5 bases, J shed 4 bases, and the junction held 4 bases outside the gene matches. The CDR3 has 14 residues. This CDR3 is CSVTRLAGYNEQFF. DNA for the CDR3: TGCAGCGTTACAAGACTAGCGGGGTACAATGAGCAGTTCTTC.

The chain carries TRBV4-2 and TRBJ1-1, with 11 bases that match TRBD1. This CDR3 has 16 residues. Germline CDR1 reads LGHNA; CDR2 reads YNFKEQ. The J segment lost 5 bases and the V segment lost 1 base, leaving 6 bases of the junction unmatched. This CDR3 is CASSQVGTGGDTEAFF. Here the CDR3 DNA reads TGTGCCAGCAGCCAAGTCGGGACAGGGGGTGATACTGAAGCTTTCTTT.

As for this clone: Other DNA variants within this sample encode the same CDR3. The chain is built from TRBV30 and TRBJ1-2; D gene ambiguous. There are 12 residues in the CDR3. Between the trimmed V and J ends, which lost 2 bases and 6 bases, there was a span of 10 bases. Germline loops: CDR1 GTSNPN, CDR2 SVGIG (reference sequence). CDR3: CAWSRGTDGYTF. CDR3 DNA: TGTGCCTGGAGTAGAGGAACAGATGGCTACACCTTC.

The chain uses TRBV2 and TRBJ2-2; TRBD1 aligns across 8 bases. Germline CDR1 SNHLY, CDR2 FYNNEI. V trimming: 8 bases; J trimming: 4 bases; junction bases outside the gene matches: 6. This CDR3 is 14 amino acids long. The CDR3 here is CASSGQGGTGELFF. CDR3 DNA: TGTGCCAGCTCCGGACAGGGCGGCACCGGGGAGCTGTTTTTT.

This rearrangement joins TRBV5-1 to TRBJ2-7; 8 positions agree with TRBD1. Germline trimming cut 3 bases from V and 3 bases from J; bases unmatched to any gene: 8. CDR3 length: 15 residues. Germline V gene data show CDR1 as SGHRS and CDR2 as YFSETQ. CDR3 nucleotides: TGCGCCAGCAGCTGGACGACAGGGGCGTACTACGAGCAGTACTTC. It codes for CASSWTTGAYYEQYF.

V and J are TRBV25-1 and TRBJ2-5; D unclear. Germline lookup yields CDR1 MGHDK and CDR2 SYGVNS. V lost 8 bases and J lost 0, with 10 bases in between. The CDR3 covers 13 residues. The CDR3 loop is CASSSMYQETQYF. CDR3 coding DNA: TGTGCCAGCTCCTCCATGTACCAAGAGACCCAGTACTTC.

This sequence joins TRBV4-3 and TRBJ2-7; TRBD2 might be the D (6 bases). The CDR3 has 14 amino acids. Trimming took off 3 bases at V and 6 bases at J, with 15 bases between the two ends. Germline V gives CDR1 LGHNA, CDR2 YSLEER. Here the CDR3 reads CASSHGTHESEQYF. DNA of the CDR3: TGCGCCAGCAGCCATGGGACTCATGAATCCGAGCAGTACTTC.

V gene TRBV27 combines with J gene TRBJ2-1, with TRBD2 matching over 7 bases. Germline V CDR1 and CDR2: MNHEY, SMNVEV (reference sequence). The CDR3 loop spans 14 amino acids. V lost 8 bases, J lost 8 bases, and 12 bases stayed unmatched. In nucleotides, the CDR3 is TGTGCCAGCGCCAACCGACTAGCAAGACATGAGCAGTTCTTC. Protein: CASANRLARHEQFF.

The chain is built from TRBV7-2 and TRBJ1-3; D may be TRBD1 (5 bases). Trimming left V 5 bases short and J 4 bases short, with 18 bases between. Germline CDR1 SGHTA, CDR2 FQGNSA. The CDR3 contains 16 residues. The chain's CDR3 is CASSQPTGTLGNTIYF. The CDR3 DNA sequence: TGTGCCAGCAGCCAACCAACCGGGACGCTAGGAAACACCATATATTTT.

CDR3 protein: CASSSRGSGSTYEQYF. The CDR3 coding sequence is TGTGCCAGCAGCTCCCGGGGAAGCGGGAGCACCTACGAGCAGTACTTC. The chain combines TRBV13 with TRBJ2-7; 8 positions agree with TRBD2. The ends lost 4 bases at V and 2 bases at J; junction bases unmatched: 10. Per the germline V gene, CDR1 is PRHDT and CDR2 is FYEKMQ (reference sequence). The CDR3 totals 16 residues. The whole variable domain, remainder taken from reference TRBV13 and TRBJ2-7, is AAGVIQSPRHLIKEKRETATLKCYPIPRHDTVYWYQQGPGQDPQFLISFYEKMQSDKGSIPDRFSAQQFSDYHSELNMSSLELGDSALYFCASSSRGSGSTYEQYFGPGTRLTVT.

V is TRBV5-1 and J is TRBJ2-1, with D possibly being TRBD2 (5 bases). Per germline, CDR1 SGHRS and CDR2 YFSETQ. This CDR3 is 14 amino acids long. The V end lost 7 bases, the J end lost 4 bases, and 15 bases lay between the germline ends. In nucleotides, the CDR3 is TGCGCCAGCGGCGGAGGCCCAGCTTACAATGAGCAGTTCTTC. It translates to CASGGGPAYNEQFF.

The chain couples TRBV6-1 to TRBJ2-4, with D possibly called TRBD1 or TRBD2 (7 bases each). There are 13 residues in the CDR3. V gave up 0 bases and J gave up 12 bases, with 12 bases separating them. CDR1 MNHNS and CDR2 SASEGT come from the germline V gene. CDR3 loop: CASSEALRGGQYF. The CDR3 bases are TGTGCCAGCAGTGAAGCGCTCAGGGGGGGTCAGTACTTC.

This chain connects TRBV30 to TRBJ1-1; D is undetermined. Trimming removed 3 bases from V and 6 bases from J, with 14 bases in between. Germline CDR1 is GTSNPN and CDR2 is SVGIG (reference sequence). The CDR3 covers 13 residues. The CDR3 DNA reads TGTGCCTGGAGCTTGGGGAATCTAGCTGAAGCTTTCTTT. Protein product: CAWSLGNLAEAFF.

The chain is built from TRBV30 and TRBJ2-7, with a weak D call TRBD2 (7 bases). Between the trimmed V and J ends, which lost 4 bases and 2 bases, there was a span of 18 bases. Germline V gives CDR1 GTSNPN, CDR2 SVGIG (reference sequence). CDR3 length: 15 amino acids. The CDR3 DNA follows: TGTGCCTGGACTATGACCTCGGGGGGCCCCTACGAGCAGTACTTC. Translated: CAWTMTSGGPYEQYF.

This clone was seen only once. The rearrangement links TRBV5-1 to TRBJ2-7; D gene uncertain. The CDR3 runs to 15 residues. Germline-derived CDR1 and CDR2 are SGHRS and YFSETQ. The V and J ends lost 0 bases and 6 bases respectively, with 16 bases between them. This CDR3 reads CASSLVRPSQGEQYF. As DNA, the CDR3 is TGCGCCAGCAGCTTGGTACGACCCTCGCAAGGCGAGCAGTACTTC.

V usage is TRBV18 and J usage is TRBJ2-1; 7 positions match TRBD2. The V and J ends lost 1 base and 5 bases, in that order; junction bases with no gene match: 5. Germline V gene lookup returns CDR1 KGHSH and CDR2 LQKENI. The CDR3 is 15 residues long. CDR3 DNA sequence: TGTGCCAGCTCACCACTATCTAGCGGTAACAATGAGCAGTTCTTC. It encodes CASSPLSSGNNEQFF.

This clone turned up a few times. This chain connects TRBV25-1 to TRBJ1-1; no firm D call. This CDR3 has 15 residues. The V end was cut by 4 bases, the J end by 0 bases, with 12 bases between. Germline CDR1 is MGHDK and CDR2 is SYGVNS. The CDR3 nucleotides read TGTGCCAGCAGTGCCGCAAAGGGATTGAACACTGAAGCTTTCTTT. It is translated as CASSAAKGLNTEAFF.